Listed below are T cell receptor beta chains from one sample, sequenced in a study of blood T cells in healthy people across ages. Via MiXCR, TCRdb re-called the 5' RACE reads, giving one row per CDR3 protein. The sample contains some 1.6 million distinct CDR3 sequences, 30% to 35% of which appear only once. Material for sequencing was blood. These receptors came from a woman aged 25 to 39 in good health. The CDR3 runs from the conserved cysteine through the conserved F or W. D genes are given only for firm matches. Clone size is shown for a subset of rows, as once, few, many or a class of expanded clone.

v_gene	j_gene	d_gene	abundance	CDR3nt	CDR3aa
TRBV4-1	TRBJ2-5	TRBD2	-	TGCGCCAGCAGCCAAGATTGGCTAGCGGGACTCCAAGAGACCCAGTACTTC	CASSQDWLAGLQETQYF
TRBV4-1	TRBJ2-1	TRBD2	-	TGCGCCAGCAGCCAAGCGGGGGGTCCGCTTCGGGAAAACAATGAGCAGTTCTTC	CASSQAGGPLRENNEQFF
TRBV27	TRBJ2-5	TRBD1	-	TGTGCCAGCAGTGGTACAGGGGCCGACCAAGAGACCCAGTACTTC	CASSGTGADQETQYF
TRBV4-1	TRBJ2-7	-	-	TGCGCCAGCAGCCAAGCGTGGGGAGTGAGCTACGAGCAGTACTTC	CASSQAWGVSYEQYF
TRBV20-1	TRBJ2-7	-	-	TGCAGTGAGCCGGGGGCGGCGGGAGAGCAGTACTTC	CSEPGAAGEQYF
TRBV28	TRBJ2-7	TRBD2	-	TGTGCCAGCAGAGCCACTAGCGGGAGAACCTACGAGCAGTACTTC	CASRATSGRTYEQYF
TRBV7-3	TRBJ2-1	-	-	TGTGCCAGCAGCTTACGGCCGGACTACAATGAGCAGTTCTTC	CASSLRPDYNEQFF
TRBV9	TRBJ2-3	-	few	TGTGCCAGCAGCGCAAGCGGGTCTGAAGATACGCAGTATTTT	CASSASGSEDTQYF
TRBV5-1	TRBJ2-1	-	few	TGCGCCAGCAGCTCTGGGGGGTCCCACAATGAGCAGTTCTTC	CASSSGGSHNEQFF
TRBV7-9	TRBJ1-1	-	-	TGTGCCAGCAGTTTAGGGGGGTATGACACTGAAGCTTTCTTT	CASSLGGYDTEAFF